Reported below is one T cell receptor (beta chain). Antigen: not known. These data originate in a study of cytomegalovirus exposure and HLA in healthy donors. Vbeta (60) and Jbeta (13) primers were used in the PCR. This table comes from immunoSEQ multiplex PCR, and its TCRdb copy is limited to in-frame clones, with some not included. The table shows about 91,000 clones, with roughly 73% occurring only once. Study-level results: Most observed TCR sequences were rare, whereas some public TCRs were detected in many donors.

The sequenced sample was PBMCs. The TCR sequence derives from a male donor in good health and CMV-seropositive.

The CDR3 region is CASSSYNEQFF. DNA for the CDR3: TGTGCCAGTAGTTCTTATAATGAGCAGTTCTTC. The V and J genes are TRBV19 and TRBJ2-1; D is unresolved. The CDR3 has 11 amino acids. V was pared by 5 bases and J by 7 bases, with 6 bases between. The germline gives CDR1 LNHDA, CDR2 SQIVND (reference sequence). The whole variable domain, filled in from reference TRBV19 and TRBJ2-1, reads DGGITQSPKYLFRKEGQNVTLSCEQNLNHDAMYWYRQDPGQGLRLIYYSQIVNDFQKGDIAEGYSVSREKKESFPLTVTSAQKNPTAFYLCASSSYNEQFFGPGTRLTVL.